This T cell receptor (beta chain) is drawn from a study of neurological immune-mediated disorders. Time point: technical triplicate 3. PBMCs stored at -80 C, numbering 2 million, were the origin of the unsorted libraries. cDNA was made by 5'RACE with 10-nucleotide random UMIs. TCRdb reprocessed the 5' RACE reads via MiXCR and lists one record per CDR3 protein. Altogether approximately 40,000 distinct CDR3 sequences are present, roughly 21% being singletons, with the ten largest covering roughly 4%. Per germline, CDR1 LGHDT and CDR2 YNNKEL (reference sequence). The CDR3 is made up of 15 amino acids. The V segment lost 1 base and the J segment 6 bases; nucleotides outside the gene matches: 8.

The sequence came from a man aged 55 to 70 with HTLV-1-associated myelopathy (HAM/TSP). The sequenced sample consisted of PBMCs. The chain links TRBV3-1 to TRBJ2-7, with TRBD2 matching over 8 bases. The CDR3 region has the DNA TGTGCCAGCAGCCAAGGTCACGGGGGGGTGGGCGAGCAGTACTTC. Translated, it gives CASSQGHGGVGEQYF.